The clone carrying this T cell receptor (beta chain) was detected only once. What it recognizes is unknown. Patients were ruled out by autoimmune disease history or systemic immunosuppression. Assay: immunoSEQ multiplex PCR; the TCRdb copy retains only in-frame clones and omits some. This table holds approximately 84,000 clones, roughly 89% found once. This CDR3 has 12 amino acids. CDR1 is GTSNPN and CDR2 is SVGIG in the germline V gene (reference sequence). The data derive from a study of OX40 agonist ivuxolimab in advanced cancers. As for the study in general: All patients had ivuxolimab intravenously every 2 weeks at 0.01 to 10 mg/kg. Study results and limitations: Among the lowest levels of clonal expansion were found in partial responders at 0.1-3.0 mg/kg. With doses of 0.1 to 3.0 mg/kg, CD4+ and CD8+ blood T cells had undergone clonal expansion by week 6.

This clonotype originated in an adult with an advanced solid tumor such as melanoma, head and neck, liver or kidney cancer. The sequenced sample was CD4+ or CD8+ T cells sorted from blood, obtained in a trial of the OX40 agonist ivuxolimab. The chain couples TRBV30 to TRBJ2-7; TRBD2 aligns across 11 bases. Written as DNA, the CDR3 is TGTGCGAGAGGGCTAGCGGGAGGCGAGCAGTACTTC. Translating it yields CARGLAGGEQYF.